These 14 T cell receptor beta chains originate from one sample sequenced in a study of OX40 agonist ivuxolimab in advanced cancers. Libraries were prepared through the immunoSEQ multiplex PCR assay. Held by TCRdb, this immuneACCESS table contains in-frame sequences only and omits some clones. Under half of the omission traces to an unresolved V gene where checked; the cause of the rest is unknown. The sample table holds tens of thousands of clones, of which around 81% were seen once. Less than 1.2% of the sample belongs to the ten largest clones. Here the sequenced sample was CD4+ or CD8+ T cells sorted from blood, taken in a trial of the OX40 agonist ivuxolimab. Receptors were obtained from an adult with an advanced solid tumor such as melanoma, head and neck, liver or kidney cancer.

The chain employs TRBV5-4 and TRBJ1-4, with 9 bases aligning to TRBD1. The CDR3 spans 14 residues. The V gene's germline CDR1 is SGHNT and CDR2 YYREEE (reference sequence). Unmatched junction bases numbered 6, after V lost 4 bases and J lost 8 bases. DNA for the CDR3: TGTGCCAGCAGCCGGGGACAGGGAGGCGAAAAACTGTTTTTT. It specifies CASSRGQGGEKLFF.

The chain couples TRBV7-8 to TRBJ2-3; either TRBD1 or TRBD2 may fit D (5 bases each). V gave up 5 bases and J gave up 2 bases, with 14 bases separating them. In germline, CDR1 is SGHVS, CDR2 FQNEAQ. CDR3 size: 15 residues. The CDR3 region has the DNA TGTGCCAGCAGCCCTACCGGGGCCGACACAGATACGCAGTATTTT. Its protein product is CASSPTGADTDTQYF.

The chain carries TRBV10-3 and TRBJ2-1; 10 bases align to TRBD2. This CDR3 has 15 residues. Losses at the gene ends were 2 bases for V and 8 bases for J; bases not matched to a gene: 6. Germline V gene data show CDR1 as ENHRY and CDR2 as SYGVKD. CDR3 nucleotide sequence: TGTGCCATCAGTGAGAGCGGGGGGGCCTTAGATGAGCAGTTCTTC. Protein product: CAISESGGALDEQFF.

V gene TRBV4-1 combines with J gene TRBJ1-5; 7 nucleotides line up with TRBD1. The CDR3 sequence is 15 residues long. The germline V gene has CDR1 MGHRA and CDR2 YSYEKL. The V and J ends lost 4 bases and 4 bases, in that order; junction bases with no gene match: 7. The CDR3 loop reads CASSPEGAGNQPQHF. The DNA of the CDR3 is TGCGCCAGCAGCCCGGAGGGGGCTGGAAATCAGCCCCAGCATTTT.

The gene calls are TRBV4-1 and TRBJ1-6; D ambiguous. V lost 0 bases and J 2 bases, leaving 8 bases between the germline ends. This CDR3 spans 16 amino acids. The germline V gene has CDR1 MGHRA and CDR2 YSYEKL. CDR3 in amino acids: CASSQEVRAYNSPLHF. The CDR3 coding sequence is TGCGCCAGCAGCCAAGAGGTCCGTGCCTATAATTCACCCCTCCACTTT.

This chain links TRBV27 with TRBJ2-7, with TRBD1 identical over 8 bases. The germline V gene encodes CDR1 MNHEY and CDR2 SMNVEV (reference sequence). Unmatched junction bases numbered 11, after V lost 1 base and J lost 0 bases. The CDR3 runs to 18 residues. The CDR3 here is CASSLLGTGPPSSYEQYF. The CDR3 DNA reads TGTGCCAGCAGTTTATTAGGGACAGGCCCCCCAAGCTCCTACGAGCAGTACTTC.

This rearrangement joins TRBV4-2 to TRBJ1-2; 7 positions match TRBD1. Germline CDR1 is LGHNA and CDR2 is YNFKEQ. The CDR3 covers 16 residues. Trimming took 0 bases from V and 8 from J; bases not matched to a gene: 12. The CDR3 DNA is TGTGCCAGCAGCCAAGATCTCAGGGGGGCGCGACGCGGCTACACCTTC. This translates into CASSQDLRGARRGYTF.

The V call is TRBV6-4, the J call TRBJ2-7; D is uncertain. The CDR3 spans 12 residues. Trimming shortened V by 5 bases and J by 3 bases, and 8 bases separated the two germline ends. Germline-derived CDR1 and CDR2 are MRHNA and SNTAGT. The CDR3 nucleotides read TGTGCCAGCAGTTCGGTCAACTACGAGCAGTACTTC. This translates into CASSSVNYEQYF.

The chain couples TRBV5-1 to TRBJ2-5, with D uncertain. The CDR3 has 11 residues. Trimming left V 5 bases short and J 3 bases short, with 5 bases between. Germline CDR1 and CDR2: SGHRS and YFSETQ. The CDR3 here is CASSVEETQYF. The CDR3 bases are TGCGCCAGCAGTGTAGAAGAGACCCAGTACTTC.

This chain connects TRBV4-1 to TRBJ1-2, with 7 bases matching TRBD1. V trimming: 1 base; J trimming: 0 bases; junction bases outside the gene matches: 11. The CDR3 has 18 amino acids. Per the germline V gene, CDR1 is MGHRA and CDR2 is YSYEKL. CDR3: CASSQVDFVGTANYGYTF. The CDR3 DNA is TGCGCCAGCAGCCAAGTGGATTTCGTTGGGACAGCTAACTATGGCTACACCTTC.

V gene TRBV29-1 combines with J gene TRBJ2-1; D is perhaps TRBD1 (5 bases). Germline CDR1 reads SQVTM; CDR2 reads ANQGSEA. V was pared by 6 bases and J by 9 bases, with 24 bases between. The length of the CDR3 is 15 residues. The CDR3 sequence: CSVFPQFRAFGEQFF. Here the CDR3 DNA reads TGCAGCGTCTTCCCGCAATTCAGGGCTTTCGGTGAGCAGTTCTTC.

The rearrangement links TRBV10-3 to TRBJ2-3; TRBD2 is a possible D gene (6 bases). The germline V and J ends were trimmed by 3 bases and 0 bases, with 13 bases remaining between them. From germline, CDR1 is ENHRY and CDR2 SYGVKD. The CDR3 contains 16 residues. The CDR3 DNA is TGTGCCATCAGTGATGATGGCGGGGTAAGCACAGATACGCAGTATTTT. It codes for CAISDDGGVSTDTQYF.

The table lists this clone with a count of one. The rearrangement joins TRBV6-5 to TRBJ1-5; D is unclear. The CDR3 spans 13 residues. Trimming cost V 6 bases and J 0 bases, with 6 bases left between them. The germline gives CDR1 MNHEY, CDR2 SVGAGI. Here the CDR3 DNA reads TGTGCCAGCAGGGGTTATAGCAATCAGCCCCAGCATTTT. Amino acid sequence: CASRGYSNQPQHF.

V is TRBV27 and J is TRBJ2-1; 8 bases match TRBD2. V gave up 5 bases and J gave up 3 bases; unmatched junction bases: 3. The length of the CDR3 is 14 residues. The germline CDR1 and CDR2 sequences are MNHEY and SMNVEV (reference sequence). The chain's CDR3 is CASSRGGYYNEQFF. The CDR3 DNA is TGTGCCAGCAGTCGGGGGGGGTACTACAATGAGCAGTTCTTC.